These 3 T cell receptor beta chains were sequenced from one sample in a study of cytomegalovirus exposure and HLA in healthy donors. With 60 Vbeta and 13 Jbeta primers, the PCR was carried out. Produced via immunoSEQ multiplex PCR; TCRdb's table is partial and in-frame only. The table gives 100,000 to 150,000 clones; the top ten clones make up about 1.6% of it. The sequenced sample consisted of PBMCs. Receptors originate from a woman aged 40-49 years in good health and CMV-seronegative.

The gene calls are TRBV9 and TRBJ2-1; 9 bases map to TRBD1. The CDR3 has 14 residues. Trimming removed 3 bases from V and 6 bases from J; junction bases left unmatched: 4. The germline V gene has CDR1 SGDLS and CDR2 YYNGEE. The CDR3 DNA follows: TGTGCCAGCAGCGCCGGGACAGGGTTCAATGAGCAGTTCTTC. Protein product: CASSAGTGFNEQFF.

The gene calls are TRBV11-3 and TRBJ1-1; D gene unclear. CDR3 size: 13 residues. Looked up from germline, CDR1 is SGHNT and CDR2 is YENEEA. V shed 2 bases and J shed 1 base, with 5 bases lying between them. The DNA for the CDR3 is TGTGCCAGCAGCTTACAATCGAACACTGAAGCTTTCTTT. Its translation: CASSLQSNTEAFF. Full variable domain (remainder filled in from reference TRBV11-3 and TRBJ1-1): EAGVVQSPRYKIIEKKQPVAFWCNPISGHNTLYWYLQNLGQGPELLIRYENEEAVDDSQLPKDRFSAERLKGVDSTLKIQPAELGDSAVYLCASSLQSNTEAFFGQGTRLTVV.

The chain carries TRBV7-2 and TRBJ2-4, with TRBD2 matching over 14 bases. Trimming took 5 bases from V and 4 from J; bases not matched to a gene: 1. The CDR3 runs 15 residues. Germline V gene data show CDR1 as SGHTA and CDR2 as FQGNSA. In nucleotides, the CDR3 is TGTGCCAGCAGCGGGACTAGCGGGGGTAAAAACATTCAGTACTTC. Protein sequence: CASSGTSGGKNIQYF.